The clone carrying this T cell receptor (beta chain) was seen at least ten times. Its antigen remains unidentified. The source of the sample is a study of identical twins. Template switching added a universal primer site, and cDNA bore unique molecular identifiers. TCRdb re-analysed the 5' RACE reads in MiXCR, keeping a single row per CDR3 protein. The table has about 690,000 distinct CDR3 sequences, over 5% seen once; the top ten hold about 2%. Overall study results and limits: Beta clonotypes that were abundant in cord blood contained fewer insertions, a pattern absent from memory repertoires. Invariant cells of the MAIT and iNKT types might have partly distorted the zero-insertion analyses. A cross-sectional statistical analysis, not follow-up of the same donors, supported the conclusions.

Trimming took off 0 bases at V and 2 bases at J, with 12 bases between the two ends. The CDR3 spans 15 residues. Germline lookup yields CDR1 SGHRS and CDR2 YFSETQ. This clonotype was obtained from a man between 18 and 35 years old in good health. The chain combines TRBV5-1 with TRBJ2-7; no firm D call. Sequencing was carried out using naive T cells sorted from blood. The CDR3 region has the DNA TGCGCCAGCAGCTTGGTGGCAGGCGGAACCTACGAGCAGTACGTC. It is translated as CASSLVAGGTYEQYV.